These T cell receptor beta chains were read from a single sample in a study of T cell responses to AZD1222 COVID-19 vaccine. Assay used: immunoSEQ multiplex PCR; TCRdb lists only in-frame clones, some missing. The sample gives roughly 97,000 clones, 85% to 95% of which show up once; about 5% is in the top ten. The material was peripheral blood, obtained on day 0 of AZD1222 vaccination. The receptors come from an adult in good health. Each CDR3 is given with its conserved first and last residue. The D gene is left open where the match is weak. Clone size, where shown, is once, few, many, or a class for clones that have expanded.

j_call: TRBJ2-1; clone_size: .; d_call: .; v_call: TRBV5-4; cdr3_nt: TGTGCCAGCAGCTTGAAGCGCGAGAGGAATGAGCAGTTCTTC; cdr3_aa: CASSLKRERNEQFF
j_call: TRBJ2-2; clone_size: .; d_call: TRBD2; v_call: TRBV7-6; cdr3_nt: TGTGCCAGCAGCTCAGGACTAGCGCAATACGAGAGCACCGGGGAGCTGTTTTTT; cdr3_aa: CASSSGLAQYESTGELFF
j_call: TRBJ2-5; clone_size: .; d_call: .; v_call: TRBV25-1; cdr3_nt: TGTGCCAGCAGTGAACCCGGCAGGGTAACCCAAGAGACCCAGTACTTC; cdr3_aa: CASSEPGRVTQETQYF
j_call: TRBJ2-7; clone_size: .; d_call: TRBD1; v_call: TRBV7-2; cdr3_nt: TGTGCCAGCAGCCTTGGGACAGGGCTTAGCGAGCAGTACTTC; cdr3_aa: CASSLGTGLSEQYF
j_call: TRBJ1-2; clone_size: .; d_call: .; v_call: TRBV5-6; cdr3_nt: TGTGCCAGCAGCTCCGGACAGTTCTATGGCTACACCTTC; cdr3_aa: CASSSGQFYGYTF
j_call: TRBJ1-2; clone_size: few; d_call: .; v_call: TRBV14; cdr3_nt: TGTGCCAGCAGCCAAGATTATCTTGGCTACACCTTC; cdr3_aa: CASSQDYLGYTF
j_call: TRBJ2-7; clone_size: .; d_call: TRBD2; v_call: TRBV3-1/TRBV3-2; cdr3_nt: TGTGCCAGCAGCCAAGGCTTACTAGCGGCTACCTACGAGCAGTACTTC; cdr3_aa: CASSQGLLAATYEQYF
j_call: TRBJ1-6; clone_size: .; d_call: .; v_call: TRBV6-2/TRBV6-3; cdr3_nt: TGTGCCAGCAGTTACCCGCCTTCCCAACGGGGTTCACCCCTCCACTTT; cdr3_aa: CASSYPPSQRGSPLHF
j_call: TRBJ2-3; clone_size: once; d_call: TRBD2; v_call: TRBV7-2; cdr3_nt: TGTGCCAGCAGCCCCGGGGAGGGTGCGCAGTATTTT; cdr3_aa: CASSPGEGAQYF
j_call: TRBJ2-4; clone_size: .; d_call: .; v_call: TRBV5-1; cdr3_nt: TGCGCCAGCAAGATCCTCGGGCTGGACATTCAGTACTTC; cdr3_aa: CASKILGLDIQYF
j_call: TRBJ2-3; clone_size: .; d_call: TRBD2; v_call: TRBV9; cdr3_nt: TGTGCCAGCAGCGAGCTAGGACTAGCGGGAACAGATACGCAGTATTTT; cdr3_aa: CASSELGLAGTDTQYF
j_call: TRBJ1-2; clone_size: .; d_call: .; v_call: TRBV10-2; cdr3_nt: TGCGCCAGCAGTATCGCCCGGACAGAGTATGGCTACACCTTC; cdr3_aa: CASSIARTEYGYTF
j_call: TRBJ2-1; clone_size: .; d_call: .; v_call: TRBV27; cdr3_nt: TGTGCCAGCAGTCCCACCGGGACTTACTACAATGAGCAGTTCTTC; cdr3_aa: CASSPTGTYYNEQFF
j_call: TRBJ2-3; clone_size: .; d_call: .; v_call: TRBV14; cdr3_nt: TGTGCCAGCAGCCCCTTTCTCAGCGGGGATACGCAGTATTTT; cdr3_aa: CASSPFLSGDTQYF
j_call: TRBJ1-3; clone_size: .; d_call: .; v_call: TRBV19; cdr3_nt: TGTGCCAGTACCCCGGGGTGGTCTGGAAACACCATATATTTT; cdr3_aa: CASTPGWSGNTIYF
j_call: TRBJ2-1; clone_size: .; d_call: TRBD2; v_call: TRBV6-5; cdr3_nt: TGTGCCAGCACCCGACTAGCGGGGTACAATGAGCAGTTCTTC; cdr3_aa: CASTRLAGYNEQFF
j_call: TRBJ2-4; clone_size: .; d_call: .; v_call: TRBV18; cdr3_nt: TGTGCCAGCTCACCACCGACTACAGTAGCCAAAAACATTCAGTACTTC; cdr3_aa: CASSPPTTVAKNIQYF
j_call: TRBJ1-2; clone_size: few; d_call: TRBD1; v_call: TRBV5-1; cdr3_nt: TGCGCCAGCAGCTTGGGACAGGGGACTAACTATGGCTACACCTTC; cdr3_aa: CASSLGQGTNYGYTF
j_call: TRBJ1-1; clone_size: .; d_call: .; v_call: TRBV18; cdr3_nt: TGTGCCAGCTCATCGACGCAGGGGTCTGAAGCTTTCTTT; cdr3_aa: CASSSTQGSEAFF
j_call: TRBJ1-3; clone_size: once; d_call: .; v_call: TRBV7-2; cdr3_nt: TGTGCCAGCAGCCCAGCTTACTCTGGAAACACCATATATTTT; cdr3_aa: CASSPAYSGNTIYF
j_call: TRBJ1-1; clone_size: .; d_call: .; v_call: TRBV19; cdr3_nt: TGTGCCAGTAGTATTCATACGAACACTGAAGCTTTCTTT; cdr3_aa: CASSIHTNTEAFF
j_call: TRBJ1-6; clone_size: .; d_call: .; v_call: TRBV6-6; cdr3_nt: TGTGCCAGCAGTCTCGAAGCCCGTTCACCCCTCCACTTT; cdr3_aa: CASSLEARSPLHF
j_call: TRBJ1-2; clone_size: .; d_call: .; v_call: TRBV10-3; cdr3_nt: TGTGCCATCAGTACAGGGTTAAAGGACTATGGCTACACCTTC; cdr3_aa: CAISTGLKDYGYTF
j_call: TRBJ2-3; clone_size: .; d_call: TRBD1; v_call: TRBV5-1; cdr3_nt: TGCGCCAGCAGCCTCGTAGGGGGCGGATTAGATACGCAGTATTTT; cdr3_aa: CASSLVGGGLDTQYF
j_call: TRBJ1-1; clone_size: .; d_call: .; v_call: TRBV9; cdr3_nt: TGTGCCAGCAGCGTAGGGGGGGTGAACACTGAAGCTTTCTTT; cdr3_aa: CASSVGGVNTEAFF
j_call: TRBJ2-3; clone_size: .; d_call: .; v_call: TRBV11-3; cdr3_nt: TGTGCCAGCAGCTTAACTAGCACAGATACGCAGTATTTT; cdr3_aa: CASSLTSTDTQYF